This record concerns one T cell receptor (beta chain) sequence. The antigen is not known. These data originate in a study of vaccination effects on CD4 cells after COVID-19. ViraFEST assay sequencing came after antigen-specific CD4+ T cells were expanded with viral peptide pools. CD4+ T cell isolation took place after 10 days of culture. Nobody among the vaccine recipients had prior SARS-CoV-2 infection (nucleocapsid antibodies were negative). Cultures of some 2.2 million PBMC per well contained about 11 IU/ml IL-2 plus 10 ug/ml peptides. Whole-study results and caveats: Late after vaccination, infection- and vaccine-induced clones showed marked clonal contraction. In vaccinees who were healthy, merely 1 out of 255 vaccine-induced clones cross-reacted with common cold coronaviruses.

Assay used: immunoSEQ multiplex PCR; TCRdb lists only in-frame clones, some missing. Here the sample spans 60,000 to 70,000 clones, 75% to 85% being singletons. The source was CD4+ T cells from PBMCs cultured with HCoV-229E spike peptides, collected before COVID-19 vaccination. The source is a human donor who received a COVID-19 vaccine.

The CDR3 is CASSLALPGTSYGYTF. CDR3 bases: TGTGCCAGCAGCTTGGCACTACCCGGGACAAGCTATGGCTACACCTTC. The gene calls are TRBV5-5 and TRBJ1-2, with D possibly TRBD1 on 6 matching bases. In germline, CDR1 is SGHKS, CDR2 YYEKEE (reference sequence). The length of the CDR3 is 16 residues. Trimming removed 0 bases from V and 4 bases from J, with 16 bases in between.